This TCR beta chain was identified in a study of PD-1 blockade in classical Hodgkin lymphoma. Sequencing used immunoSEQ multiplex PCR; TCRdb keeps in-frame clones, though not all of them. The table lists 40,000 to 55,000 clones, roughly 78% of them singletons. CDR1 and CDR2 (germline): MNHEY, SMNVEV (reference sequence). Unmatched junction bases numbered 13, after V lost 5 bases and J lost 9 bases. This CDR3 contains 16 residues. A note on this clone: The antigen is unknown.

Sample time point: cycle 4 day 1 (C4D1), after more than five weeks of nivolumab. Autologous stem cell transplantation was followed by relapse in every patient, and brentuximab vedotin exposure varied. General observations from the study: What drove the repertoire differences, possibly disease activity or prior therapy, has not been defined. Individuals who commenced nivolumab within less than 1 year of ASCT were excluded. Newly diagnosed patients were reported to start with lower TCR diversity than healthy donors. For complete responders, baseline diversity was comparable to that of newly diagnosed patients.

This receptor was taken from a human donor with classical Hodgkin lymphoma. This sample comprised peripheral blood mononuclear cells (PBMCs), obtained before the fourth cycle of nivolumab. V and J are TRBV27 and TRBJ2-7; the match to TRBD2 covers 13 bases. Written as DNA, the CDR3 is TGTGCCAGCAGTACCGGGACTAGCGGGGTTACGAAGGGGCAGTACTTC. As protein: CASSTGTSGVTKGQYF.